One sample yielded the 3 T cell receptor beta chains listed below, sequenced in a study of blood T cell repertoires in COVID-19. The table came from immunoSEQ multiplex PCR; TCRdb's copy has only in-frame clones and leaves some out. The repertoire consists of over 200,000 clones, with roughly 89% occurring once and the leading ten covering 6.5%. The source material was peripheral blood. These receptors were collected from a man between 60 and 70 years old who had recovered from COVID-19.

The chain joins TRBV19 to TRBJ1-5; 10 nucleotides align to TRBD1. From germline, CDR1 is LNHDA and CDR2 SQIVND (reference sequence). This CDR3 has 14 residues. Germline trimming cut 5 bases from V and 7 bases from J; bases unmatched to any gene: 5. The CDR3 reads CASSLGTGEQPQHF. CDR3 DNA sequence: TGTGCCAGTAGTCTAGGGACAGGGGAACAGCCCCAGCATTTT.

For the CDR3, the DNA is TGTGCCAGCTCACCAACGGGGAATGAGCAGTTCTTC. Protein: CASSPTGNEQFF. The genes are TRBV18 and TRBJ2-1; tentative D call: TRBD2 (5 bases). CDR1 is KGHSH, CDR2 LQKENI, per germline. V was trimmed by 2 bases and J by 7 bases, leaving 6 bases between them. The CDR3 has 12 amino acids.

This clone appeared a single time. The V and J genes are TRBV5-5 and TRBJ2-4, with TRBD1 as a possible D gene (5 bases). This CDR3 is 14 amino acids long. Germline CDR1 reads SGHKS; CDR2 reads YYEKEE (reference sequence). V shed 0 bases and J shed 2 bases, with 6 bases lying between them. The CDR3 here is CASSLGTPKNIQYF. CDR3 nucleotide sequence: TGTGCCAGCAGCTTGGGGACACCCAAAAACATTCAGTACTTC.